This is a list of T cell receptor beta chains from one sample in a study of blood T cell repertoires in COVID-19. TCRdb's copy holds only in-frame clones and misses some; the assay was immunoSEQ multiplex PCR. The repertoire has under 300,000 clones, around 86% of them found once; the top ten carry 3.6%. Sequences were obtained from peripheral blood. Receptor source: a young man with active or convalescent COVID-19. Both conserved end residues are part of each CDR3. A D gene is named only where the DNA matches it firmly. Size is stated for part of the rows, as once, few or many counts, or as a class when the clone is expanded.

j_call	v_call	cdr3_length	d_call	clone_size	cdr3_aa	cdr3_nt
TRBJ2-4	TRBV7-9	15	TRBD1	-	CAGERTGQAKNIQYF	TGTGCCGGGGAGAGGACAGGGCAAGCCAAAAACATTCAGTACTTC
TRBJ2-2	TRBV7-6	15	-	-	CASSLMDSQTGELFF	TGTGCCAGCAGCTTAATGGACAGTCAGACCGGGGAGCTGTTTTTT
TRBJ2-7	TRBV2	15	-	-	CASSDRGDITYEQYF	TGTGCCAGCAGTGACAGGGGGGATATTACCTACGAGCAGTACTTC
TRBJ2-1	TRBV6-2/TRBV6-3	16	-	once	CASSYSLGAMDNEQFF	TGTGCCAGCAGTTACTCGTTGGGGGCTATGGACAATGAGCAGTTCTTC
TRBJ2-2	TRBV29-1	13	TRBD2	many	CSGSGTRVGELFF	TGCAGCGGGAGCGGGACTAGAGTCGGGGAGCTGTTTTTT
TRBJ2-5	TRBV5-5	14	TRBD2	-	CASAQRGWQETQYF	TGTGCCAGCGCCCAGCGGGGGTGGCAAGAGACCCAGTACTTC
TRBJ1-3	TRBV24-1	16	TRBD1	-	CATSETGGKSGNTIYF	TGTGCCACCAGTGAGACAGGGGGCAAATCCGGAAACACCATATATTTT
TRBJ2-2	TRBV5-1	14	-	-	CASSFEGVGGELFF	TGCGCCAGCAGCTTTGAAGGGGTCGGCGGGGAGCTGTTTTTT
TRBJ2-7	TRBV7-9	14	TRBD2	-	CASSESTAGSEQYF	TGTGCCAGCAGCGAGTCTACAGCGGGGAGCGAGCAGTACTTC
TRBJ1-1	TRBV19	14	TRBD1	-	CASRGQEELFGAFF	TGTGCCAGCCGTGGACAGGAGGAATTATTTGGAGCTTTCTTT
TRBJ2-5	TRBV27	15	TRBD2	-	CASSKQLAGGETQYF	TGTGCCAGCAGCAAACAACTAGCGGGAGGGGAGACCCAGTACTTC
TRBJ2-7	TRBV6-5	14	TRBD2	-	CASSWASGSYEQYF	TGTGCCAGCAGTTGGGCTAGCGGCTCCTACGAGCAGTACTTC
TRBJ2-7	TRBV30	13	TRBD1	-	CAWSVQGQVRMNF	TGTGCCTGGAGTGTACAGGGACAGGTTCGTATGAACTTC
TRBJ1-4	TRBV5-5	18	TRBD1	-	CASNLPETGTALGGPLFF	TGTGCCAGCAATCTACCGGAAACTGGGACAGCCCTTGGGGGGCCACTGTTTTTT
TRBJ2-1	TRBV9	11	-	-	CASSTRDEQFF	TGTGCCAGCAGCACCAGGGATGAGCAGTTCTTC
TRBJ1-6	TRBV30	13	-	-	CAWNGGDNSPLHF	TGTGCCTGGAACGGGGGGGATAATTCACCCCTCCACTTT
TRBJ2-5	TRBV5-6	16	-	-	CASSLGNNGGQETQYF	TGTGCCAGCAGCTTGGGGAATAACGGGGGCCAAGAGACCCAGTACTTC
TRBJ1-6	TRBV21-1	14	-	-	CASTNIVRGSPLHF	TGTGCCAGCACCAACATCGTGCGGGGTTCACCCCTCCACTTT
TRBJ1-3	TRBV19	18	-	-	CASSASRRGEGSGNTIYF	TGTGCCAGTAGTGCCTCCAGGAGGGGTGAGGGCTCTGGAAACACCATATATTTT
TRBJ2-7	TRBV18	15	TRBD1	-	CASSPPGQGWNEQYF	TGTGCCAGCTCACCACCGGGACAGGGTTGGAACGAGCAGTACTTC
TRBJ1-2	TRBV5-1	16	-	-	CASSQTTGAGTYGYTF	TGCGCCAGCAGCCAAACGACAGGCGCAGGAACATATGGCTACACCTTC
TRBJ2-7	TRBV9	17	-	-	CASSVGSGWRDGGEQYF	TGTGCCAGCAGCGTAGGTAGTGGGTGGCGGGATGGTGGCGAGCAGTACTTC
TRBJ2-2	TRBV3-1/TRBV3-2	13	-	-	CASSQVAVGELFF	TGTGCCAGCAGCCAAGTGGCGGTAGGGGAGCTGTTTTTT
TRBJ2-7	TRBV4-1	12	-	once	CASSQGPYEQYF	TGCGCCAGCAGCCAGGGGCCGTACGAGCAGTACTTC
TRBJ1-2	TRBV9	14	-	-	CASSSQGASYGYTF	TGTGCCAGCAGCTCCCAAGGGGCCTCCTATGGCTACACCTTC
TRBJ2-2	TRBV12-3/TRBV12-4	12	-	once	CASSSDTGELFF	TGTGCCAGCAGTTCTGACACCGGGGAGCTGTTTTTT
TRBJ2-7	TRBV5-1	15	-	-	CASSLEPGSSYEQYF	TGCGCCAGCAGCTTGGAGCCAGGAAGCTCCTACGAGCAGTACTTC
TRBJ2-1	TRBV10-2	19	TRBD2	-	CASSVAGGPLIGAYNEQFF	TGCGCCAGCAGTGTGGCGGGGGGTCCCCTAATTGGAGCCTACAATGAGCAGTTCTTC
TRBJ2-3	TRBV10-1	13	-	-	CASSESGTEAQYF	TGCGCCAGCAGTGAATCCGGGACTGAAGCGCAGTATTTT
TRBJ2-4	TRBV11-2	16	-	-	CASSLRGRGAKNIQYF	TGTGCCAGCAGCTTACGCGGTCGAGGGGCCAAAAACATTCAGTACTTC
TRBJ2-3	TRBV20-1	17	TRBD2	-	CSASASGTSGQTDTQYF	TGCAGTGCTAGTGCCTCCGGGACTAGCGGACAAACAGATACGCAGTATTTT
TRBJ1-2	TRBV3-1/TRBV3-2	12	-	-	CASSLQGYGYTF	TGTGCCAGCAGCCTTCAGGGATATGGCTACACCTTC